The entry below gives a single TCR beta chain sequence along with its context. Its specificity is unknown. Germline V gene data show CDR1 as SGHAT and CDR2 as FQDESV (reference sequence). V lost 0 bases to trimming and J lost 2 bases, with 5 bases between them. The CDR3 length is 13 residues. PCR used 60 Vbeta primers and 13 Jbeta primers. The data were produced by immunoSEQ multiplex PCR, yet TCRdb's version contains in-frame clones alone and is incomplete. Of about 230,000 clones detected, about 85% appear once; the ten largest clones hold about 0.25%. The data are from a study of cytomegalovirus exposure and HLA in healthy donors. Notes on the study in general: Sequencing likely produced, as an artifact, a cluster of highly shared sequence variants.

This receptor was identified in a girl aged 2 to 10 in good health and CMV-seronegative. The chain recombines TRBV11-1 with TRBJ2-7; no clear D gene. Sequenced input: PBMCs. CDR3 in DNA: TGTGCCAGCAGCTTAGCGCTAACCTACGAGCAGTACTTC. Amino acids: CASSLALTYEQYF.